This T cell receptor (beta chain) was recorded in a study of T cell responses to AZD1222 COVID-19 vaccine. Whole-study findings and limits: Donors in the cohort were predominantly white British and more often female, and clonal diversity was possibly underestimated.

The CDR3 totals 16 residues. V lost 1 base, J lost 3 bases, and 1 base stayed unmatched. Germline V gives CDR1 MGHRA, CDR2 YSYEKL. Details on this clone: The target antigen is unknown. A read error is possible here, since a much larger clone lies one base away.

Sequenced by immunoSEQ multiplex PCR; TCRdb stores in-frame clones only, minus some. The sample carries more than 75,000 clones, 83% recorded once. The V and J genes are TRBV4-1 and TRBJ2-3, with 13 positions matching TRBD2. This receptor was taken from an adult who received the AZD1222 COVID-19 vaccine. The specimen was peripheral blood, collected 28 days after the second AZD1222 dose. In nucleotides, the CDR3 is TGCGCCAGCAGCCAAGGGACTAGCGGGAGAACAGATACGCAGTATTTT. Its protein is CASSQGTSGRTDTQYF.